This T cell receptor beta chain comes out of a study of blood T cell repertoires in COVID-19. Overall study context: The United States, Italy and Spain were the sources of the acute and convalescent COVID-19 samples. The cDNA or gDNA used as material had been derived from T cells, B-cell-depleted T cells, or PBMCs.

This CDR3 comprises 15 residues. The germline V gene has CDR1 SGHNT and CDR2 YYREEE (reference sequence). V lost 2 bases to trimming and J lost 7 bases; unmatched junction nucleotides: 5. As originally analysed: Using reference gene primer amplification, nucleated cell counts were estimated. TCRdb's copy holds only in-frame clones and misses some; the assay was immunoSEQ multiplex PCR. V and J calls and clone size follow that table, whereas D and trimming were derived from the DNA. The data contain about 38,000 clones, more than 70% of them singletons. The sample taken for sequencing was peripheral blood. This chain joins TRBV5-4 and TRBJ2-2, with TRBD2 matching 10 bases. The sequence was collected from a man between 65 and 85 years old with active COVID-19. The CDR3 protein is CASSFSGRANGELFF. In DNA form, the CDR3 reads TGTGCCAGCAGCTTCAGCGGGAGGGCCAACGGGGAGCTGTTTTTT.